The sequence of this T cell receptor (beta chain) was determined in a study of read filtering for tumor transcriptome and immune sequencing. The overall study: Among patients, approximately 16 were male and some 15 female, aged about 40 to 90 (mean about 69). R-ISS stage counts were under 10 for I, roughly 15 for II, roughly seven for III.

CDR1 is SEHNR, CDR2 FQNEAQ, per germline (reference sequence). This CDR3 comprises 14 residues. The V segment lost 4 bases and the J segment 9 bases; nucleotides outside the gene matches: 10. General study points: IR-seq captured clonotypes deeper and more reliably than RNA-seq. Approximately 79% of IR-seq clonotypes had a single read, yet these held roughly 3.8% of reads.

From about 0.4 ug of RNA, a library with molecular barcoded alpha/delta and beta/gamma adaptors was made. TCRdb re-derived calls from the reads in MiXCR, one entry per CDR3 protein. The table has approximately 58,000 distinct CDR3 sequences, around 12% seen once. About this clonotype: Its target is unknown.

This receptor was identified in a donor at least 40 years old with multiple myeloma. Sequencing was carried out using a population of CD138-negative cells sorted from bone marrow. The gene calls are TRBV7-9 and TRBJ2-5, with 8 bases lining up with TRBD1. CDR3 region: CASSWGQGQEAQYF. Here the CDR3 DNA reads TGTGCCAGCAGCTGGGGGCAGGGACAGGAGGCCCAGTACTTC.